This paragraph covers one TCR beta chain sequence. Via MiXCR, TCRdb re-called the 5' RACE reads, giving one row per CDR3 protein. The data show hundreds of thousands of distinct CDR3 sequences, about 24% seen once. This record belongs to a study of identical twins. Germline V gives CDR1 MNHNS, CDR2 SASEGT. The CDR3 runs to 14 residues. V lost 6 bases to trimming and J lost 10 bases, with 20 bases between them. This sample also belongs to another study, concerning T cells expressing NK-cell markers. That paper notes: Eight donors were sequenced, of whom seven were HCMV-seropositive, while the remaining one was HCMV-seronegative. Restriction of sorting to alpha-beta TCR T cells was accomplished in several experiments using an anti-gamma-delta TCR antibody.

Sequencing was carried out using CD4+ T cells sorted from blood. This sequence originates from a woman younger than 30 in good health. The chain links TRBV6-1 to TRBJ2-3; TRBD2 might be the D (6 bases). The CDR3 region has the DNA TGTGCCAGCAGCGCCGGGACGGGCGCGGGGCCGCAGTATTTT. Protein product: CASSAGTGAGPQYF.